This T cell receptor (beta chain) was captured in a study of T cells after yellow fever vaccination. Broader study findings: Shared CD4/CD8 clonotypes were a small share, likely from convergent recombination. Although the secondary response was weaker, it peaked faster, at day 5 versus 15.

This clonotype showed up many times. Antigen unknown. Template switching by 5'RACE produced TCR cDNA, adding a universal primer site and UMIs. TCRdb re-called the 5' RACE reads through MiXCR, storing one row per CDR3 protein. The data contain over 110,000 distinct CDR3 sequences, over 7% of them singletons. The CDR3 has 12 residues. V lost 2 bases and J lost 2, with 4 bases in between. Per the germline V gene, CDR1 is MDHEN and CDR2 is SYDVKM. The sample was CD4+ T cells sorted from PBMCs, taken 5 days after the yellow fever booster vaccination. This receptor was taken from a man aged 25-40 years who received the YFV17D yellow fever vaccine. The chain links TRBV28 to TRBJ2-7; D not resolved. CDR3 in amino acids: CASSLKAYEQYF. The CDR3, as DNA: TGTGCCAGCAGTTTAAAGGCCTACGAGCAGTACTTC. The complete variable domain, with remaining parts taken from reference TRBV28 and TRBJ2-7, reads DVKVTQSSRYLVKRTGEKVFLECVQDMDHENMFWYRQDPGLGLRLIYFSYDVKMKEKGDIPEGYSVSREKKERFSLILESASTNQTSMYLCASSLKAYEQYFGPGTRLTVT.